The clone carrying this T cell receptor (beta chain) appeared many times. The CDR3 spans 16 residues. Germline V gene lookup returns CDR1 ENHRY and CDR2 SYGVKD. Trimming took 6 bases from V and 0 from J; bases not matched to a gene: 8. These data come from a study of T cells in Graves' hyperthyroidism and ophthalmopathy. TCR beta CDR3 sequences were amplified from RNA transcripts. A first-round RT-PCR of the TCR CDR3 used the HTBI primer set. MiXCR was run by TCRdb on the multiplex PCR reads, yielding one entry per CDR3 protein. The sample shows under 400,000 distinct CDR3 sequences, roughly 13% of them seen only once.

The sample consisted of blood. The V call is TRBV10-3, the J call TRBJ1-3; 7 positions agree with TRBD1. This sequence originates from a woman aged 18-35 years with Graves' hyperthyroidism. The CDR3 region is CAISLTGANSGNTIYF. CDR3 coding DNA: TGTGCCATCAGCCTAACAGGGGCTAACTCTGGAAACACCATATATTTT.